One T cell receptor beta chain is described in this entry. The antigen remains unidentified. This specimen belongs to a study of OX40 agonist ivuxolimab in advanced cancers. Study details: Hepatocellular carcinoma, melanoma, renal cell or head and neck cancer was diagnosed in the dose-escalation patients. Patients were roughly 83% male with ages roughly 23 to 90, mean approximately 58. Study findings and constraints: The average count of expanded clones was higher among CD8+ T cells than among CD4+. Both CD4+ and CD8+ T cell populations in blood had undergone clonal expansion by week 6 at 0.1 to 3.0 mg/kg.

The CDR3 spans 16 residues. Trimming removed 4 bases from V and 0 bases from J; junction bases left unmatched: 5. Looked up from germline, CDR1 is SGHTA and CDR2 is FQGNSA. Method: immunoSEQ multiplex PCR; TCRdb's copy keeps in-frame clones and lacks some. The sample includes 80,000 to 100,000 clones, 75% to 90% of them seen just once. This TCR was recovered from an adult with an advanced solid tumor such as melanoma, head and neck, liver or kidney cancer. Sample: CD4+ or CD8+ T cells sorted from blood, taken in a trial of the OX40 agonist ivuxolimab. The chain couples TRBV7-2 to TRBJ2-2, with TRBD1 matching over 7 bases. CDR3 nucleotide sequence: TGTGCCAGCAGCTCGGACAGGCCTTCGAACACCGGGGAGCTGTTTTTT. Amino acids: CASSSDRPSNTGELFF.